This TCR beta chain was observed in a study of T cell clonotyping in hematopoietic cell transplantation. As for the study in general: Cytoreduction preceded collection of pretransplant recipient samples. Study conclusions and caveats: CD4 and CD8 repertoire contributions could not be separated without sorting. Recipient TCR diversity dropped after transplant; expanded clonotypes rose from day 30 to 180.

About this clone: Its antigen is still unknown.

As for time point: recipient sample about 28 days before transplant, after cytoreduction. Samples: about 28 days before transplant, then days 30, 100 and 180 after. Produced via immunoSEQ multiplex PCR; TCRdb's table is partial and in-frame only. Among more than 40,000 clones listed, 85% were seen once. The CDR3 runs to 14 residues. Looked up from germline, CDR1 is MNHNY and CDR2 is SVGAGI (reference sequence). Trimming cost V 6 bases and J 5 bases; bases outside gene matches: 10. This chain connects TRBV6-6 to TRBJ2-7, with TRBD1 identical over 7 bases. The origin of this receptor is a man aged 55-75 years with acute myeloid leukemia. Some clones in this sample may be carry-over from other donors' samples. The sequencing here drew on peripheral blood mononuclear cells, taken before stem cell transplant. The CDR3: CASSLDRVENEQYF. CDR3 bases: TGTGCCAGCAGCCTTGACAGGGTTGAAAACGAGCAGTACTTC.